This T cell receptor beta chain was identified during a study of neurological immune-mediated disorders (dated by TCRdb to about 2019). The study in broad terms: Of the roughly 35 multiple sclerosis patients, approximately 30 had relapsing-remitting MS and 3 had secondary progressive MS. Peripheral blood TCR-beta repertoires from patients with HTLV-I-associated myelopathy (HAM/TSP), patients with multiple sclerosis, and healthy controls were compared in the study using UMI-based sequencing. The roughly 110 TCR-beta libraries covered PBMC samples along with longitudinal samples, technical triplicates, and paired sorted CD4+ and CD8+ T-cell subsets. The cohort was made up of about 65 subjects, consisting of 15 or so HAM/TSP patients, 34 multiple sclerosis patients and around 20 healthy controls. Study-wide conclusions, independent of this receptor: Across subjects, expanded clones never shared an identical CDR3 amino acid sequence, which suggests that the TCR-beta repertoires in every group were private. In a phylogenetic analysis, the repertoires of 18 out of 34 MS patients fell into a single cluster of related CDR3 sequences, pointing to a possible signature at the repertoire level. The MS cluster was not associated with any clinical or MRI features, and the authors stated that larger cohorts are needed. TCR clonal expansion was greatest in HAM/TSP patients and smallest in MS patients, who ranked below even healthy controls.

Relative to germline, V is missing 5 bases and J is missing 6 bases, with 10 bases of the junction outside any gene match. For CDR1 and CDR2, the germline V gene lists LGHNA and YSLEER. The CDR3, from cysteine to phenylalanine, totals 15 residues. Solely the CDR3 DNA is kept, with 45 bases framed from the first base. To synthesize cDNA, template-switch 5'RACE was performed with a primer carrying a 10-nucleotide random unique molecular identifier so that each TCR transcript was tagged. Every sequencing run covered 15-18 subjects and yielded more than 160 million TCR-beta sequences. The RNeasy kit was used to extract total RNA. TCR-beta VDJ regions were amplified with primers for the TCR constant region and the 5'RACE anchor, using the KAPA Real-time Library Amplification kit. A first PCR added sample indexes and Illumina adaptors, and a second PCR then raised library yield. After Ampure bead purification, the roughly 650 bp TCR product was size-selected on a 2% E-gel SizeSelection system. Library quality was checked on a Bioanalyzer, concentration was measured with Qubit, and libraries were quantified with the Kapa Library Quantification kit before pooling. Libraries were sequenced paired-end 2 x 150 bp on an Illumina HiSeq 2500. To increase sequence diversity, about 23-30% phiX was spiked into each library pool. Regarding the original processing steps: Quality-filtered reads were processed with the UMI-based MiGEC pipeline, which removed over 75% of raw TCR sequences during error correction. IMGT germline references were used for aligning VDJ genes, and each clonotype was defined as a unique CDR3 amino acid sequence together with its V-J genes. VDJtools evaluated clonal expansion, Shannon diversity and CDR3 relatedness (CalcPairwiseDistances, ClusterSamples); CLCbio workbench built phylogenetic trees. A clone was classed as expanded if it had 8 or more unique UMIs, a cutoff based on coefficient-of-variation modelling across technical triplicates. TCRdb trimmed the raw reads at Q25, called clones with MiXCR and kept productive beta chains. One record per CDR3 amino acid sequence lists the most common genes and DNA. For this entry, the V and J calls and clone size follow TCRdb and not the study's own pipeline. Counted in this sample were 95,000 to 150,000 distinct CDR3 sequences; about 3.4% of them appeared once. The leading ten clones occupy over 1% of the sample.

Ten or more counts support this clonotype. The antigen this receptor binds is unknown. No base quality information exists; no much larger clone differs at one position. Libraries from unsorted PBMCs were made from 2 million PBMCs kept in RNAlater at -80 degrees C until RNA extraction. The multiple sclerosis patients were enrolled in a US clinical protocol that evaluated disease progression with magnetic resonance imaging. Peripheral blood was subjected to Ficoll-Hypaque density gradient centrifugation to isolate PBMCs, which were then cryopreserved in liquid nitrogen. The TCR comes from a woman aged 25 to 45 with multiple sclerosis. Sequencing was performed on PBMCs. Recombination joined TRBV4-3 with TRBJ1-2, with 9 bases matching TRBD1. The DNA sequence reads TGCGCCAGCAGCTCCCGGGGACAGGGTGGCCATGGCTACACCTTC. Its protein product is CASSSRGQGGHGYTF.